Reported below is one T cell receptor beta chain. Its antigen is still unknown. Autologous stem cell transplantation was followed by relapse in every patient, and brentuximab vedotin exposure varied. Magnetic negative selection served to purify CD4+ T cells out of PBMCs that had been thawed. The source of the sample is a study of PD-1 blockade in classical Hodgkin lymphoma. Profiling relied on immunoSEQ multiplex PCR, and the TCRdb table lists in-frame clones only, not all of them. The sample includes around 8,600 clones, around 81% of them seen just once. Study-level points and caveats: Differences between repertoires have undefined causes, possibly disease activity or prior therapy.

The sequence derives from a human donor with classical Hodgkin lymphoma. Sequencing was performed on CD4+ T cells from blood, taken at baseline.

The CDR3 region has the DNA TGTGCCAGCAGCCAAATAGCGGGAGGGGAAACAGATACGCAGTATTTT. This gives the protein CASSQIAGGETDTQYF. The V and J genes are TRBV11-2 and TRBJ2-3; 11 nucleotides line up with TRBD2. V shed 5 bases and J 3 bases; nucleotides not matched to a gene: 7. The germline V gene has CDR1 SGHAT and CDR2 FQNNGV. This CDR3 is built from 16 residues.